This record concerns one T cell receptor (beta chain) sequence. No antigen is known for it. Among the donors, all were healthy bone marrow donors. The data stem from a study of cytomegalovirus exposure and HLA in healthy donors. CDR3 length: 14 amino acids. V was pared by 0 bases and J by 8 bases, with 14 bases between. From germline, CDR1 is SGHNT and CDR2 YYREEE (reference sequence). In the PCR, 60 Vbeta and 13 Jbeta primers were used. Data came from immunoSEQ multiplex PCR; TCRdb stores just in-frame clones and leaves some out. The sample consists of 210,000 or so clones, about 83% of them appearing once. Broader study findings: As immune exposure information, only CMV serostatus was available. In vitro work confirmed that three CMV-associated chains recognize CMV antigens. Earlier analysis looked at TCR beta V segments, and most were productive about 90% or about 30% of the time.

The sample consisted of PBMCs. The source of this sequence is a woman aged 50 to 60 in good health and CMV-seropositive. The gene calls are TRBV5-4 and TRBJ1-2; TRBD1 might be the D (6 bases). CDR3 in amino acids: CASSLGGLGYGYTF. In nucleotides, the CDR3 is TGTGCCAGCAGCTTGGGGGGGCTGGGGTACGGCTACACCTTC.